A single sample gave rise to the 30 T cell receptor beta chains below, sequenced in a study of blood T cell repertoires in COVID-19. Libraries were prepared by immunoSEQ multiplex PCR; TCRdb keeps only in-frame clonotypes and omits some of them. The sample lists almost 55,000 clones; approximately 87% were seen once. Sample: peripheral blood. The receptors were gathered from a human donor in a cohort sampled during active COVID-19.

V and J are TRBV5-1 and TRBJ1-4; perhaps TRBD1 as D (5 bases). This CDR3 has 15 amino acids. Germline lookup yields CDR1 SGHRS and CDR2 YFSETQ. V was shortened by 1 base and J by 3 bases, with 10 bases between the two germline ends. The CDR3 region has the DNA TGCGCCAGCAGCTTGAGTGGGGCGGCTAATGAAAAACTGTTTTTT. Translating it yields CASSLSGAANEKLFF.

The chain couples TRBV19 to TRBJ2-4; TRBD2 matches at 11 bases. CDR3 length equals 18 residues. In germline, CDR1 is LNHDA, CDR2 SQIVND (reference sequence). V shed 3 bases, J shed 1 base, and the junction held 8 bases outside the gene matches. The CDR3 DNA reads as TGTGCCAGTAGTATCGGACTAGCGGGTCCTTTGGCCAAAAACATTCAGTACTTC. Protein: CASSIGLAGPLAKNIQYF. Using reference TRBV19 and TRBJ2-4 for the parts outside the CDR3, the full variable domain is DGGITQSPKYLFRKEGQNVTLSCEQNLNHDAMYWYRQDPGQGLRLIYYSQIVNDFQKGDIAEGYSVSREKKESFPLTVTSAQKNPTAFYLCASSIGLAGPLAKNIQYFGAGTRLSVL.

This clone was seen more than once but under ten times. The V gene is TRBV29-1, the J gene TRBJ1-6, with D perhaps matching TRBD1 (6 bases). Germline V CDR1 and CDR2: SQVTM, ANQGSEA. V gave up 8 bases and J gave up 8 bases, with 22 bases separating them. The CDR3 is made up of 15 amino acids. The CDR3 DNA reads TGCAGCCCAATTCGCGGGGGCGGCGATTATTCACCCCTCCACTTT. Encoded protein: CSPIRGGGDYSPLHF.

This clone was recorded once. This rearrangement joins TRBV6-6 to TRBJ1-1, with no clear D. The CDR3 is 13 amino acids. Germline V gene data show CDR1 as MNHNY and CDR2 as SVGAGI (reference sequence). Trimming took 2 bases from V and 5 from J, leaving 9 bases between them. This CDR3 reads CASSYGRETEAFF. In DNA, the CDR3 is TGTGCCAGCAGTTACGGCCGGGAGACTGAAGCTTTCTTT.

The V call is TRBV5-1, the J call TRBJ2-3; no firm D call. This CDR3 contains 13 residues. Germline V gene sequence: CDR1 SGHRS, CDR2 YFSETQ. The V end was cut by 3 bases, the J end by 0 bases, with 5 bases between. The chain's CDR3 is CASSWHSTDTQYF. The CDR3 DNA follows: TGCGCCAGCAGCTGGCATAGCACAGATACGCAGTATTTT.

The chain links TRBV11-2 to TRBJ2-1, with 7 bases matching TRBD1. The CDR3 spans 14 residues. The J segment lost 6 bases and the V segment lost 1 base, leaving 3 bases of the junction unmatched. Germline V gene lookup returns CDR1 SGHAT and CDR2 FQNNGV. The CDR3 spells CASSLGTGVNEQFF. The DNA of the CDR3 is TGTGCCAGCAGCTTAGGCACAGGGGTCAATGAGCAGTTCTTC.

This chain connects TRBV29-1 to TRBJ2-5, with 11 bases matching TRBD2. The CDR3 has 15 amino acids. V shed 4 bases and J 3 bases; nucleotides not matched to a gene: 7. Germline assignment: CDR1 SQVTM and CDR2 ANQGSEA. This chain's CDR3 is CSVARTSGGEETQYF. As DNA, the CDR3 is TGCAGCGTTGCGCGAACTAGCGGGGGAGAAGAGACCCAGTACTTC.

The sample holds one count of this clone. The chain couples TRBV3-1 (or the pseudogene TRBV3-2) to TRBJ2-7; possibly TRBD2 for D (6 bases). Germline V gene lookup returns CDR1 LGHDT and CDR2 YNNKEL (reference sequence). Trimming removed 2 bases at V and 4 bases at J, with 12 bases between. This CDR3 comprises 14 residues. The CDR3 spells CASSQSLRGYEQYF. DNA of the CDR3: TGTGCCAGCAGCCAAAGTTTACGGGGGTACGAGCAGTACTTC.

The V and J genes are TRBV5-1 and TRBJ2-1, with 13 bases that match TRBD2. The CDR3 spans 16 residues. The trim removed 0 bases at V and 8 bases at J, leaving 5 bases unmatched. Germline V CDR1 and CDR2: SGHRS, YFSETQ. CDR3 nucleotide sequence: TGCGCCAGCAGCTTGGGACTAGCGGGGGGCCGGTATGAGCAGTTCTTC. The encoded protein is CASSLGLAGGRYEQFF.

This CDR3 is CASSLQKTGELFF. The DNA for the CDR3 is TGTGCCAGCAGCCTCCAGAAGACCGGGGAGCTGTTTTTT. The chain carries TRBV3-1 (or the pseudogene TRBV3-2) and TRBJ2-2, with D unclear. The CDR3 consists of 13 residues. From germline, CDR1 is LGHDT and CDR2 YNNKEL (reference sequence). The germline V and J ends were trimmed by 4 bases and 5 bases, with 8 bases remaining between them.

The chain employs TRBV3-1 (or the pseudogene TRBV3-2) and TRBJ1-6; D unclear. The germline CDR1 and CDR2 sequences are LGHDT and YNNKEL (reference sequence). V gave up 2 bases and J gave up 10 bases, with 6 bases separating them. CDR3 length: 12 amino acids. The CDR3 here is CASSQISSPLHF. The CDR3 DNA reads TGTGCCAGCAGCCAAATTAGCTCACCCCTCCACTTT.

The chain recombines TRBV24-1 with TRBJ1-6; 9 bases are shared with TRBD1. Germline loops: CDR1 KGHDR, CDR2 SFDVKD. This CDR3 has 13 amino acids. J gave up 7 bases and V 10 bases, and 4 bases lay outside the gene matches. The CDR3 sequence: CATQQGANSPLHF. CDR3 nucleotide sequence: TGTGCCACTCAACAGGGGGCGAATTCACCCCTCCACTTT.

In this sample, this clone turned up once. V is TRBV7-3 and J is TRBJ2-3; 13 positions match TRBD2. Germline CDR1 reads SGHTA; CDR2 reads FQGTGA. V gave up 5 bases and J gave up 6 bases; unmatched junction bases: 5. The CDR3 sequence is 15 residues long. The CDR3, as DNA: TGTGCCAGCAGCGAGGGACTAGCGGGGAGGGATACGCAGTATTTT. It translates to CASSEGLAGRDTQYF.

This rearrangement joins TRBV3-1 (or the pseudogene TRBV3-2) to TRBJ2-7; perhaps TRBD1 as D (8 bases). This CDR3 spans 13 amino acids. Trimming cost V 5 bases and J 9 bases, with 17 bases left between them. From germline, CDR1 is LGHDT and CDR2 YNNKEL (reference sequence). The CDR3: CASSSQQGGRQYF. The DNA for the CDR3 is TGTGCCAGCAGCTCCCAACAGGGGGGGCGGCAGTACTTC.

This chain joins TRBV6-2 or TRBV6-3 and TRBJ1-5; D is perhaps TRBD1 (6 bases). The CDR3 spans 15 residues. The ends were cut back, 6 bases at V and 3 bases at J, with 15 bases in the middle. Germline loops: CDR1 MNHEY, CDR2 SVGEGT. CDR3: CASSLGQTSNQPQHF. DNA for the CDR3: TGTGCCAGCAGCCTAGGACAGACTTCCAATCAGCCCCAGCATTTT.

The V call is TRBV7-3, the J call TRBJ2-3, with 10 bases aligning to TRBD2. Losses at the gene ends were 2 bases for V and 8 bases for J; bases not matched to a gene: 10. The germline CDR1 and CDR2 sequences are SGHTA and FQGTGA. CDR3 length equals 16 residues. CDR3 sequence: CASSLYPSGGSGTQYF. CDR3 DNA sequence: TGTGCCAGCAGCTTATATCCTAGCGGGGGTTCGGGTACGCAGTATTTT.

The rearrangement joins TRBV28 to TRBJ2-7, with TRBD2 matching 7 bases. The CDR3 is made up of 14 amino acids. Trimming took 7 bases from V and 7 from J; bases not matched to a gene: 13. CDR1 MDHEN and CDR2 SYDVKM come from the germline V gene. CDR3 nucleotides: TGTGCCAGCACCACGCCCGGGACCGGGGGGGAGCAGTACTTC. Translation gives CASTTPGTGGEQYF.

This clone was recorded only once. This rearrangement joins TRBV5-1 to TRBJ2-1; 11 positions agree with TRBD2. J gave up 8 bases and V 3 bases, and 7 bases lay outside the gene matches. Germline CDR1 reads SGHRS; CDR2 reads YFSETQ. There are 15 residues in the CDR3. The CDR3 reads CASSYTSGGLDEQFF. The DNA of the CDR3 is TGCGCCAGCAGCTACACTAGCGGGGGCCTGGATGAGCAGTTCTTC.

V and J are TRBV30 and TRBJ2-1, with D possibly matching TRBD2 (6 bases). This CDR3 has 13 residues. With 5 bases removed from V and 5 bases from J, the gap between germline ends came to 13 bases. Germline loops: CDR1 GTSNPN, CDR2 SVGIG (reference sequence). The CDR3 here is CAWGSAGHNEQFF. The CDR3 nucleotides read TGTGCCTGGGGTTCGGCGGGACACAATGAGCAGTTCTTC.

This clone came up once. This chain links TRBV28 with TRBJ1-2; D is unclear. The CDR3 covers 13 residues. Germline V gene lookup returns CDR1 MDHEN and CDR2 SYDVKM. Trimming took 7 bases from V and 8 from J, leaving 17 bases between them. Written as DNA, the CDR3 is TGTGCCAGCACCCTCCCCCCTTTGGAGGGCTACACCTTC. Protein: CASTLPPLEGYTF.

The rearrangement uses TRBV14 and TRBJ1-2; D perhaps matches TRBD1 (6 bases). Looked up from germline, CDR1 is SGHDN and CDR2 is FVKESK. Trimming stripped 0 bases from V and 4 bases from J, with 9 bases between. The CDR3 totals 14 residues. The CDR3 spells CASSQDQGSYGYTF. DNA for the CDR3: TGTGCCAGCAGCCAAGATCAGGGGAGCTATGGCTACACCTTC.

The sample holds one count of this clone. V usage is TRBV6-2 or TRBV6-3 and J usage is TRBJ1-1, with 7 bases lining up with TRBD1. V lost 5 bases to trimming and J lost 3 bases; unmatched junction nucleotides: 9. Germline lookup yields CDR1 MNHEY and CDR2 SVGEGT. This CDR3 comprises 15 residues. The CDR3: CASSTRQGADTEAFF. The CDR3 nucleotides are TGTGCCAGCAGTACCCGACAGGGTGCGGACACTGAAGCTTTCTTT.

The chain carries TRBV27 and TRBJ1-1, with D maybe TRBD1 (5 bases). The CDR3 has 15 amino acids. V lost 6 bases and J 6 bases, leaving 20 bases between the germline ends. The germline V gene has CDR1 MNHEY and CDR2 SMNVEV (reference sequence). The CDR3 region is CASSPREVGRAEAFF. CDR3 coding DNA: TGTGCCAGCAGCCCGAGGGAGGTGGGGCGCGCTGAAGCTTTCTTT.

The rearrangement links TRBV7-9 to TRBJ1-2; TRBD1 agrees at 7 bases. V was pared by 4 bases and J by 7 bases, with 3 bases of the junction left unmatched. The CDR3 runs 12 residues. Germline lookup yields CDR1 SEHNR and CDR2 FQNEAQ (reference sequence). CDR3 DNA: TGTGCCAGCAGCTCGACAGGGTTTGGCTACACCTTC. The encoded protein is CASSSTGFGYTF.

V and J are TRBV7-9 and TRBJ2-4, with 9 bases identical to TRBD1. The germline V gene has CDR1 SEHNR and CDR2 FQNEAQ (reference sequence). The ends lost 4 bases at V and 8 bases at J; junction bases unmatched: 6. CDR3 size: 14 residues. DNA of the CDR3: TGTGCCAGCAGCTCGCCTAGACAGGGGGACATTCAGTACTTC. Translation: CASSSPRQGDIQYF. Full variable domain (missing parts from reference TRBV7-9 and TRBJ2-4): DTGVSQNPRHKITKRGQNVTFRCDPISEHNRLYWYRQTLGQGPEFLTYFQNEAQLEKSRLLSDRFSAERPKGSFSTLEIQRTEQGDSAMYLCASSSPRQGDIQYFGAGTRLSVL.

This chain joins TRBV14 and TRBJ2-3; D perhaps matches TRBD2 (5 bases). The V gene's germline CDR1 is SGHDN and CDR2 FVKESK. CDR3 length: 18 residues. Trimming took 4 bases from V and 0 from J, leaving 20 bases between them. CDR3 sequence (DNA): TGTGCCAGCAGCCGCCGCGGATCCGCGGACTCAAGCACAGATACGCAGTATTTT. As protein: CASSRRGSADSSTDTQYF.

The V gene is TRBV4-3, the J gene TRBJ2-1, with 12 bases matching TRBD2. The V gene end was trimmed by 2 bases and the J gene end by 5 bases; junction bases not matched to a gene: 10. CDR3 length equals 18 residues. Germline CDR1 and CDR2: LGHNA and YSLEER. CDR3 DNA: TGCGCCAGCAGCCAACGGACTAGCGGGGCCTCCATGCACAATGAGCAGTTCTTC. This sequence encodes CASSQRTSGASMHNEQFF.

The chain combines TRBV7-2 with TRBJ2-3; TRBD1 might be the D (5 bases). The CDR3 totals 13 residues. Looked up from germline, CDR1 is SGHTA and CDR2 is FQGNSA. V was pared by 4 bases and J by 4 bases, with 9 bases between. CDR3 nucleotide sequence: TGTGCCAGCAGCTCGCAGGGTGCAGATACGCAGTATTTT. Translating gives CASSSQGADTQYF.

The chain links TRBV6-5 to TRBJ1-1; D unclear. There are 11 residues in the CDR3. Germline V gene sequence: CDR1 MNHEY, CDR2 SVGAGI. Trimming took off 9 bases at V and 3 bases at J, with 8 bases between the two ends. This CDR3 reads CASEEDTEAFF. Here the CDR3 DNA reads TGTGCCAGTGAAGAGGACACTGAAGCTTTCTTT.

This chain uses TRBV6-6 with TRBJ1-1; 9 nucleotides match TRBD1. Germline-derived CDR1 and CDR2 are MNHNY and SVGAGI (reference sequence). This CDR3 contains 15 residues. J gave up 3 bases and V 4 bases, and 6 bases lay outside the gene matches. CDR3 DNA: TGTGCCAGCAGTTTTACAGGGGGCAGGGACACTGAAGCTTTCTTT. Protein: CASSFTGGRDTEAFF.